These 8 T cell receptor beta chains share one sample of origin, sequenced in a study of shared clonotypes between healthy human individuals. Measured with immunoSEQ multiplex PCR; TCRdb has only the in-frame clones, and not every one. The sample includes approximately 240,000 clones, approximately 70% of them seen just once. What was sequenced was memory CD4+ T cells sorted from blood. Indicated subset: CD45RA-negative fraction. These receptors were collected from a man aged 25 to 40 in good health.

This clone appeared a few times. The chain uses TRBV7-2 and TRBJ2-1; the D gene could be TRBD1 or TRBD2 (6 bases each). CDR1 is SGHTA and CDR2 is FQGNSA in the germline V gene. This CDR3 is 16 amino acids long. Trimming shortened V by 5 bases and J by 9 bases, and 23 bases separated the two germline ends. The DNA for the CDR3 is TGTGCCAGCAGCCGACAAGGGGGGAGTTGGATTAGTGAGCAGTTCTTC. This sequence encodes CASSRQGGSWISEQFF.

On this clone: The sample contains more than one DNA sequence encoding this CDR3. V gene TRBV6-1 combines with J gene TRBJ2-1; a possible D gene is TRBD2 (6 bases). Trimming took off 6 bases at V and 3 bases at J, with 15 bases between the two ends. The CDR3 loop spans 15 amino acids. CDR1 and CDR2 from the germline V gene are MNHNS and SASEGT. CDR3 region: CASSPLAGNYNEQFF. The DNA for the CDR3 is TGTGCCAGCAGCCCACTCGCGGGAAACTACAATGAGCAGTTCTTC.

The chain joins TRBV6-1 to TRBJ2-1; 11 nucleotides line up with TRBD2. V trimming: 2 bases; J trimming: 0 bases; junction bases outside the gene matches: 6. CDR3 length: 18 amino acids. CDR1 and CDR2 (germline): MNHNS, SASEGT. CDR3 region: CASSENIAGGASYNEQFF. CDR3 nucleotides: TGTGCCAGCAGTGAAAATATAGCGGGAGGGGCCTCCTACAATGAGCAGTTCTTC.

Concerning this clone itself: The sample carries other DNA sequences with the same CDR3. The chain employs TRBV29-1 and TRBJ2-7; TRBD1 might be the D (6 bases). Germline V gene data show CDR1 as SQVTM and CDR2 as ANQGSEA. The CDR3 is 12 residues long. V was cut by 7 bases and J by 4 bases, with 14 bases left in between. CDR3 coding DNA: TGCAGCGCTGGGGACACAGCTTACGAGCAGTACTTC. The encoded protein is CSAGDTAYEQYF.

On this clone: A far larger clone is one nucleotide away, so this likely arose from a read error. J is TRBJ1-3 and V is TRBV10-3; D gene ambiguous. Between the trimmed V and J ends, which lost 3 bases and 0 bases, there was a span of 3 bases. This CDR3 region has 13 residues. Germline CDR1 ENHRY, CDR2 SYGVKD. The CDR3 coding sequence is TGTGCCATCAGTGACAGCTCTGGAAACACCATATATTTT. Translated: CAISDSSGNTIYF.

This chain joins TRBV14 and TRBJ2-7; 8 positions agree with TRBD2. CDR3 length equals 18 residues. With 4 bases clipped from V and 3 bases from J, the junction kept 17 bases outside the gene matches. Germline lookup yields CDR1 SGHDN and CDR2 FVKESK. The CDR3 DNA reads as TGTGCCAGCAGCCCCCGGCGAGCTGTGAGAAGCGGGAGCTACGAGCAGTACTTC. Its protein is CASSPRRAVRSGSYEQYF.

As for this clone: Other DNA sequences from this sample encode an identical CDR3 as well. The rearrangement joins TRBV4-3 to TRBJ2-2, with D perhaps given as TRBD1 or TRBD2 (5 bases each). Germline CDR1 and CDR2: LGHNA and YSLEER. V was shortened by 1 base and J by 6 bases, with 15 bases between the two germline ends. This CDR3 spans 16 amino acids. The CDR3 DNA reads TGCGCCAGCAGCCAAGCCGGGGCGGGTGGGGCCGGGGAGCTGTTTTTT. Its protein product is CASSQAGAGGAGELFF.

V is TRBV5-5 and J is TRBJ1-4, with 8 bases identical to TRBD1. Trimming at V came to 0 bases and at J to 1 base, leaving 8 bases not matched to a gene. The CDR3 loop spans 18 amino acids. Germline V CDR1 and CDR2: SGHKS, YYEKEE (reference sequence). The DNA for the CDR3 is TGTGCCAGCAGCTTGGTAGTGGGCAGGGGGCGAACTAATGAAAAACTGTTTTTT. Amino acids: CASSLVVGRGRTNEKLFF.